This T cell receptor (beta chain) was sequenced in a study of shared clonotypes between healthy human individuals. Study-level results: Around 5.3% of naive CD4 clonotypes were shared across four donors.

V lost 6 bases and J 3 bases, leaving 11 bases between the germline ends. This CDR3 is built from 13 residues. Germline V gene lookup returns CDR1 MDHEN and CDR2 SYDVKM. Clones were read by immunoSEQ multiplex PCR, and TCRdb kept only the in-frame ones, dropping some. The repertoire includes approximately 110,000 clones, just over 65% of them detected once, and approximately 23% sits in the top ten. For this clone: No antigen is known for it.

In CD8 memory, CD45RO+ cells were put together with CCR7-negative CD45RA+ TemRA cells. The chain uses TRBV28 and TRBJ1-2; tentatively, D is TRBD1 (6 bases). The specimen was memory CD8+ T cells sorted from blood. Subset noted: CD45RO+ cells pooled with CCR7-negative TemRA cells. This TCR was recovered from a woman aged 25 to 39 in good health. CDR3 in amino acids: CASSLQGDYGYTF. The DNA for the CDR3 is TGTGCCAGCAGCCTACAGGGAGACTATGGCTACACCTTC.